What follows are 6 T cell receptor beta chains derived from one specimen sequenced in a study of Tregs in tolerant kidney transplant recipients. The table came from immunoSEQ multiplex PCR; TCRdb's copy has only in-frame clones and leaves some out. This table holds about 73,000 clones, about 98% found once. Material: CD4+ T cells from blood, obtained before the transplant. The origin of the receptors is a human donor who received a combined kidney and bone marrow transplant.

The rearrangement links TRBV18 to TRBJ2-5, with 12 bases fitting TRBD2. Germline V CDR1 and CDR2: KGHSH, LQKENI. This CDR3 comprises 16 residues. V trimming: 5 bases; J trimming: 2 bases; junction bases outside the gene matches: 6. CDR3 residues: CASSVQGLAGQETQYF. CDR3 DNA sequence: TGTGCCAGCTCAGTCCAAGGACTAGCGGGGCAAGAGACCCAGTACTTC.

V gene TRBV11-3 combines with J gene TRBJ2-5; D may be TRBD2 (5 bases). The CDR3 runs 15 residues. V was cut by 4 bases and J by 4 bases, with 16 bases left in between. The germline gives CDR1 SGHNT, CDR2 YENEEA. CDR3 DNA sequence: TGTGCCAGCAGCTCCGACGGACCGGCGGGAGAGACCCAGTACTTC. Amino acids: CASSSDGPAGETQYF.

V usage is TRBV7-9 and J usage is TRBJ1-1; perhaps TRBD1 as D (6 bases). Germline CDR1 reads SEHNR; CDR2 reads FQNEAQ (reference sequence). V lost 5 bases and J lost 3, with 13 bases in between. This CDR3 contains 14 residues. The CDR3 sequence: CASSPHRDDTEAFF. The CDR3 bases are TGTGCCAGCAGCCCGCACAGGGACGACACTGAAGCTTTCTTT.

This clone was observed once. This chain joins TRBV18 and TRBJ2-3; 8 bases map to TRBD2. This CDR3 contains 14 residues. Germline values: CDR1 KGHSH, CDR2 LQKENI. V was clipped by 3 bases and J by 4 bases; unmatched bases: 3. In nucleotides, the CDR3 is TGTGCCAGCTCACCCGGGAGGGCCCCAGATACGCAGTATTTT. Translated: CASSPGRAPDTQYF.

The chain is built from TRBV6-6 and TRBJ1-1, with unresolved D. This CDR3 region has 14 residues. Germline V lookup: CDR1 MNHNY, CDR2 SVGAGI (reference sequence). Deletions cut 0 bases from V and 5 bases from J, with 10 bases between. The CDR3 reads CASSYSSSRTEAFF. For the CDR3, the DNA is TGTGCCAGCAGTTACTCTAGTTCCAGGACTGAAGCTTTCTTT.

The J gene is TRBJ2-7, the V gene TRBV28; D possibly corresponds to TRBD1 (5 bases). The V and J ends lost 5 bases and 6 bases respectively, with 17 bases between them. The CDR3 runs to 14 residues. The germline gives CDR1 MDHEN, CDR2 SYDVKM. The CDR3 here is CASSPAGHDSEQYF. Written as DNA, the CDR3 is TGTGCCAGCAGTCCGGCCGGACATGATTCCGAGCAGTACTTC.